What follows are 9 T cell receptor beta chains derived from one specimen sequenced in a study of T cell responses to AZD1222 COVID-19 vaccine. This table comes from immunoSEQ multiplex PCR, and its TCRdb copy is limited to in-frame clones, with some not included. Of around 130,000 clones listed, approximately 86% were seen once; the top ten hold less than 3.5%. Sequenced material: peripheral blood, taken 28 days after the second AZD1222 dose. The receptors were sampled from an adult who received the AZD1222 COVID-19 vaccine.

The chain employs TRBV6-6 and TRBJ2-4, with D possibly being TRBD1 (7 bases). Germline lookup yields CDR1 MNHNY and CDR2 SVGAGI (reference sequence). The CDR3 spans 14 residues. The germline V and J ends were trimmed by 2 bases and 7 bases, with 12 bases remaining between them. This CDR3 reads CASSYTGEVNIQYF. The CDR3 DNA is TGTGCCAGCAGTTACACAGGGGAGGTCAACATTCAGTACTTC.

The CDR3 nucleotides read TGCGCCAGCAGCCAAGAACTTGTTATGAACACTGAAGCTTTCTTT. Its protein product is CASSQELVMNTEAFF. This chain links TRBV4-1 with TRBJ1-1; unclear D gene. Trimming left V 0 bases short and J 0 bases short, with 8 bases between. Germline V lookup: CDR1 MGHRA, CDR2 YSYEKL. The CDR3 covers 15 residues.

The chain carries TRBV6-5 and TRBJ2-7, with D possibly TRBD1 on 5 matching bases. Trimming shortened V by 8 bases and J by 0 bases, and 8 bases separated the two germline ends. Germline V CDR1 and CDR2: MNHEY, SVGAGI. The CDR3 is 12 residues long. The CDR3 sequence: CASRQSSYEQYF. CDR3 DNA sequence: TGTGCCAGCCGACAGAGCTCCTACGAGCAGTACTTC.

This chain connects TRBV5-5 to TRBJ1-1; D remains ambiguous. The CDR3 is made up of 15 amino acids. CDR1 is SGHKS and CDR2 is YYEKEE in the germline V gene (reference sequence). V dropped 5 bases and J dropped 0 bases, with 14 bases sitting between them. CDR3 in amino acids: CASSQTSTMNTEAFF. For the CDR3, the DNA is TGTGCCAGCAGTCAAACTTCCACAATGAACACTGAAGCTTTCTTT.

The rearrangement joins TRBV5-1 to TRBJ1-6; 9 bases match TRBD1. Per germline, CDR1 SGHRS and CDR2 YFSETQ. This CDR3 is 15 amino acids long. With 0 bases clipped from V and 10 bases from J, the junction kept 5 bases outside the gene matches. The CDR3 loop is CASSLAGTGLSPLHF. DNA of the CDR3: TGCGCCAGCAGCTTGGCCGGGACAGGGTTATCACCCCTCCACTTT. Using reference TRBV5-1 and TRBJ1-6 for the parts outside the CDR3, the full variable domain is KAGVTQTPRYLIKTRGQQVTLSCSPISGHRSVSWYQQTPGQGLQFLFEYFSETQRNKGNFPGRFSGRQFSNSRSEMNVSTLELGDSALYLCASSLAGTGLSPLHFGNGTRLTVT.

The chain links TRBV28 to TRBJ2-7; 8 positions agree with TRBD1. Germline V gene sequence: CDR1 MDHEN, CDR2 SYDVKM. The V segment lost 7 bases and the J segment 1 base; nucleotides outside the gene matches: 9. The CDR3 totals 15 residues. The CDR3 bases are TGTGCCAGCAATTCTTGGACAGGGCAATCCTACGAGCAGTACTTC. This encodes CASNSWTGQSYEQYF.

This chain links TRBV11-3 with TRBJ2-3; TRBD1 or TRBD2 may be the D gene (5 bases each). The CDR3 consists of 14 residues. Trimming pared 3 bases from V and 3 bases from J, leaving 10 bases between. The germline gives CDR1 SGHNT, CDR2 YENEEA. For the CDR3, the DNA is TGTGCCAGCAGCTTTTCCGGGGCGACAGATACGCAGTATTTT. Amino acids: CASSFSGATDTQYF.

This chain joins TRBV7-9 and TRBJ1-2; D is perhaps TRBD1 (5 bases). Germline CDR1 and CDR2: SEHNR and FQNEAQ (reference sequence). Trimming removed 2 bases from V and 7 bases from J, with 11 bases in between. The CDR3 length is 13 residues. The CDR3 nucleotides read TGTGCCAGCAGCTTACAGGGTTACGCTGGCTACACCTTC. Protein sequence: CASSLQGYAGYTF.

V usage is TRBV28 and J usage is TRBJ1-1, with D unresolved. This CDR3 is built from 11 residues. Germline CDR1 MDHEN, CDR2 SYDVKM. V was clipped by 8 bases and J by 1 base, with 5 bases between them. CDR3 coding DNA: TGTGCCAGCGTCTCGAACACTGAAGCTTTCTTT. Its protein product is CASVSNTEAFF.